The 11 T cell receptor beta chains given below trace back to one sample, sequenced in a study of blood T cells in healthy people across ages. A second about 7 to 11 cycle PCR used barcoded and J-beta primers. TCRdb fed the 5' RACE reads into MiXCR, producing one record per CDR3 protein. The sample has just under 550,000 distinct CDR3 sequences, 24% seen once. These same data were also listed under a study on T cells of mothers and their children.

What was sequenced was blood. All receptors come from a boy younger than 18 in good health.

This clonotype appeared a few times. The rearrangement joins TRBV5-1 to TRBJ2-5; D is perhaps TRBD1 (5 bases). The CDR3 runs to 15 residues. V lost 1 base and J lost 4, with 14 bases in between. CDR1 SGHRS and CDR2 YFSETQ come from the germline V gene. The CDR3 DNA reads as TGCGCCAGCAGCTTGACGGTCGACAGACGAGAGACCCAGTACTTC. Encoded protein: CASSLTVDRRETQYF.

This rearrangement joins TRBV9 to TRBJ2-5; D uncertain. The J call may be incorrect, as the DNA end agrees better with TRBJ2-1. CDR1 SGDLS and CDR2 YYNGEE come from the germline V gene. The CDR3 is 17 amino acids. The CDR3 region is CASSATLRRTFDNEQFF. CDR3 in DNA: TGTGCCAGCAGCGCCACCCTGAGGAGAACCTTCGACAATGAGCAGTTCTTC.

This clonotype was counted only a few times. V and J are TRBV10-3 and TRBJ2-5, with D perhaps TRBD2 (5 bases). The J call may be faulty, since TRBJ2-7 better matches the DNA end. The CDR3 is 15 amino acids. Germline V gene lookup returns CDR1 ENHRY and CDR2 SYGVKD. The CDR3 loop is CAISESHSGAYEQYF. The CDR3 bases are TGTGCCATCAGTGAGTCCCATTCCGGGGCCTACGAGCAGTACTTC.

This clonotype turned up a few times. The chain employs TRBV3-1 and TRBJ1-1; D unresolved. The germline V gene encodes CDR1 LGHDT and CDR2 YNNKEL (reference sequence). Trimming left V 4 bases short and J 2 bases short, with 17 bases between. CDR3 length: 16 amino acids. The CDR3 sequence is CASSRSQGRGNTEAFF. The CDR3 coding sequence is TGTGCCAGCAGCCGGTCTCAAGGGCGGGGAAACACTGAAGCTTTCTTT.

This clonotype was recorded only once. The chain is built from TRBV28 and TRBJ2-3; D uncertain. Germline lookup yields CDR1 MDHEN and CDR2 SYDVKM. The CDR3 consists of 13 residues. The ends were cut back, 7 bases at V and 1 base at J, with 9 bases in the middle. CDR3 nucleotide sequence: TGTGCCAGCACTTACCAGGGCACAGATACGCAGTATTTT. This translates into CASTYQGTDTQYF.

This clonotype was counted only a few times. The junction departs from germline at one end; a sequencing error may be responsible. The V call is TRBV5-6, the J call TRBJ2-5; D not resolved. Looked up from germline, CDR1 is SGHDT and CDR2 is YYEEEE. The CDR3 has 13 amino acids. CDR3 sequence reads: CASSLGGSGEPFF. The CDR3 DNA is TGTGCCAGCAGCTTGGGGGGATCTGGCGAACCGTTCTTC.

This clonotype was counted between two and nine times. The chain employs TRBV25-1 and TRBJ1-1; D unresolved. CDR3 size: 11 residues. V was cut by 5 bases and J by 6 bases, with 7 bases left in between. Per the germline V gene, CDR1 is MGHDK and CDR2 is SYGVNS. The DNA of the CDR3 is TGTGCCAGCAGTTACTCGGCTGAAGCTTTCTTT. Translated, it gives CASSYSAEAFF.

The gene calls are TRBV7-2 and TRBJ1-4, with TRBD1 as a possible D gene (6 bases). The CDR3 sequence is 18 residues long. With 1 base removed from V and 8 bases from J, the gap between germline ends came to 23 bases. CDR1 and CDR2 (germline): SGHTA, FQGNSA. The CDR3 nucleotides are TGTGCCAGCAGCTTAGAGGTGTATTCTTTGGGGGCATTGGAAAAACTGTTTTTT. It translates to CASSLEVYSLGALEKLFF.

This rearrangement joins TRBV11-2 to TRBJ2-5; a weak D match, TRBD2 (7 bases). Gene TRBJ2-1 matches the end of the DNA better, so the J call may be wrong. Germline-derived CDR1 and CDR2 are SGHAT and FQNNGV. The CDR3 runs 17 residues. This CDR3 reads CASSLDRGGRAYNEQFF. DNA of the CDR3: TGTGCCAGCAGCTTAGACCGAGGGGGGAGGGCGTACAATGAGCAGTTCTTC.

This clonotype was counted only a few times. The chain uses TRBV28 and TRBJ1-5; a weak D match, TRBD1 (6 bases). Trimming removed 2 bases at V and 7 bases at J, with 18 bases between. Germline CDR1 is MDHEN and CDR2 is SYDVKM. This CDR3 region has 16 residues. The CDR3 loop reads CASSLRAHRVHQPQHF. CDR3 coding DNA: TGTGCCAGCAGTTTACGGGCCCACAGGGTGCACCAGCCCCAGCATTTT.

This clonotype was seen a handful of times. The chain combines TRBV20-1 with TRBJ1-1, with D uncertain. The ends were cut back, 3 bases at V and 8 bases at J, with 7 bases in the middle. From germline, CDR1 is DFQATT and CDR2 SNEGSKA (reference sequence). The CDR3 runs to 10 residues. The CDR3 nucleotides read TGCAGTGCTAGTCTTTGGGAAGCTTTCTTT. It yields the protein CSASLWEAFF.